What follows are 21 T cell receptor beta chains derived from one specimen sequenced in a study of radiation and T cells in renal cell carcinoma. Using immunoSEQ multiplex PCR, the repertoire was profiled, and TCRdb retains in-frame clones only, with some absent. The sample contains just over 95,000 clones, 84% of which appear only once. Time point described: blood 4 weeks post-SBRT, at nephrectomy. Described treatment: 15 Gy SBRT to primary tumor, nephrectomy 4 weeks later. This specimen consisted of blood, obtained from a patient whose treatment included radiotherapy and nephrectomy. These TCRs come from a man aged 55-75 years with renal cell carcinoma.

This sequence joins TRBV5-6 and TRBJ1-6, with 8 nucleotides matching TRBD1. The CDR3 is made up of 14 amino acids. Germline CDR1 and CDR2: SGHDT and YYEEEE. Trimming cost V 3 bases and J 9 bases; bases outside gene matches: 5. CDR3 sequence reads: CASSSGQEVSPLHF. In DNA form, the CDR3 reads TGTGCCAGCAGCTCGGGACAGGAGGTTTCACCCCTCCACTTT.

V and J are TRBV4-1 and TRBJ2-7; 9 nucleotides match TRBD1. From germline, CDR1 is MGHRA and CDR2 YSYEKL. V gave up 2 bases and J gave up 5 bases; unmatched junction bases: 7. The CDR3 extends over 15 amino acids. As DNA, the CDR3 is TGCGCCAGCAGCCAACTGGGACAGGGAGGCAACGAGCAGTACTTC. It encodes CASSQLGQGGNEQYF.

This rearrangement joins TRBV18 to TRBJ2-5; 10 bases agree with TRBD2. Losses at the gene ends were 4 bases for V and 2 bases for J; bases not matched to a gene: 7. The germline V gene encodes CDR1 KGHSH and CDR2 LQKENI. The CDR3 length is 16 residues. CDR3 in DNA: TGTGCCAGCTCACGGGAGCTAGCGGGAGCGCAAGAGACCCAGTACTTC. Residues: CASSRELAGAQETQYF.

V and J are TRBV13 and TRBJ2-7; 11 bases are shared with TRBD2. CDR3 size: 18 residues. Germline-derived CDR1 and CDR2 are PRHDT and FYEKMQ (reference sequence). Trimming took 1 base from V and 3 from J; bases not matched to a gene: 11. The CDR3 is CASSLVIKLGTSGYEQYF. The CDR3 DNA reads TGTGCCAGCAGCTTAGTCATTAAACTAGGGACTAGCGGCTACGAGCAGTACTTC.

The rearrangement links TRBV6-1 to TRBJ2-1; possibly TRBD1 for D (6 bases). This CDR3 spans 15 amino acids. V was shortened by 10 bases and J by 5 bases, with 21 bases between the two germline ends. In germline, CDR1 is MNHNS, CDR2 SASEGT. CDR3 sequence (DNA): TGTGCCATCTATTCTCCAGGGGCGCGGAACAATGAGCAGTTCTTC. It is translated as CAIYSPGARNNEQFF.

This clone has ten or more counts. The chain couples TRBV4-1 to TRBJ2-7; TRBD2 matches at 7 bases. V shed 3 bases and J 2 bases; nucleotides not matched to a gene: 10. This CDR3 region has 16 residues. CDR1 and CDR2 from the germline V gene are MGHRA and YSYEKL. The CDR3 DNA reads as TGCGCCAGCAGCCAGTCCCCGCCCAGCGGGACCTACGAGCAGTACTTC. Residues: CASSQSPPSGTYEQYF.

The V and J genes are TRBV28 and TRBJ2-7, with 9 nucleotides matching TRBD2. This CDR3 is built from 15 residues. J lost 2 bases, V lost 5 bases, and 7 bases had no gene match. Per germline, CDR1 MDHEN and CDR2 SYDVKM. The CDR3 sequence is CASSHSGSATYEQYF. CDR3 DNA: TGTGCCAGCAGTCATAGCGGGAGCGCTACCTACGAGCAGTACTTC.

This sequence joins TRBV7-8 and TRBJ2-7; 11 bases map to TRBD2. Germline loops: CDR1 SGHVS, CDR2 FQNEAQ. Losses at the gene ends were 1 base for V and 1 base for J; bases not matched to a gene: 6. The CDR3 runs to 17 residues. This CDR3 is CASSLGATSGISYEQYF. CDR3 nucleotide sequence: TGTGCCAGCAGCTTAGGGGCGACTAGCGGGATATCCTACGAGCAGTACTTC.

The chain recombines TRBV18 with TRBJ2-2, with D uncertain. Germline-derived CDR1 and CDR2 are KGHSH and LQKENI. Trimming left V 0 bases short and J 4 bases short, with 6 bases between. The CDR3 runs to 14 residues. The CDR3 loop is CASSPPMVTGELFF. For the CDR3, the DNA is TGTGCCAGCTCACCACCGATGGTCACCGGGGAGCTGTTTTTT.

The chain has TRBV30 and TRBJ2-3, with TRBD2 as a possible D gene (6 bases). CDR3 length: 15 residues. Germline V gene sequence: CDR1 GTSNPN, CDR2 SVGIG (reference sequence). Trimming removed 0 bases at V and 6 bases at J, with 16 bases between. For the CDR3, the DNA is TGTGCCTGGAGTGTACTGCGGCCAGGGACTGATACGCAGTATTTT. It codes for CAWSVLRPGTDTQYF.

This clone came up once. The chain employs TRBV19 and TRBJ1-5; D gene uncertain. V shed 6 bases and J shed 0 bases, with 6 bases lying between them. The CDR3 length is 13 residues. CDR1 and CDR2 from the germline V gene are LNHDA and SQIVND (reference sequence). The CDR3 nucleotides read TGTGCCAGTAGCGATTATAGCAATCAGCCCCAGCATTTT. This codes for CASSDYSNQPQHF. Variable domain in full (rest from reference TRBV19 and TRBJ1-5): DGGITQSPKYLFRKEGQNVTLSCEQNLNHDAMYWYRQDPGQGLRLIYYSQIVNDFQKGDIAEGYSVSREKKESFPLTVTSAQKNPTAFYLCASSDYSNQPQHFGDGTRLSIL.

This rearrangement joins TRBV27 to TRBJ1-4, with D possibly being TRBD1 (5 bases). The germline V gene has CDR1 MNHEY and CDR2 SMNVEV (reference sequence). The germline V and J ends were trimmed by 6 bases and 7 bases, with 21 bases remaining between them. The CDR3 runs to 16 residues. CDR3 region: CASSPLGGGLPEKLFF. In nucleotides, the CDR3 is TGTGCCAGCAGCCCCTTGGGGGGTGGGTTACCTGAAAAACTGTTTTTT.

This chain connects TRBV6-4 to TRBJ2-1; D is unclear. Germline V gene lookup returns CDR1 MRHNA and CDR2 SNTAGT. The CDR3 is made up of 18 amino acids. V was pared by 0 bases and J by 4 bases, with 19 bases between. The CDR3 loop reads CASSDSGLLGSGYNEQFF. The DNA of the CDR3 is TGTGCCAGCAGTGACTCCGGGCTTCTAGGGTCCGGGTACAATGAGCAGTTCTTC.

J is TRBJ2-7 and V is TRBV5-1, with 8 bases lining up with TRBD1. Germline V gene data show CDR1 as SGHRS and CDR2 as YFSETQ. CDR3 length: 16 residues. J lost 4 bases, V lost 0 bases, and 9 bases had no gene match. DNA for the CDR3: TGCGCCAGCAGCTTGGGCCGGAGGACAGGGATTTACGAGCAGTACTTC. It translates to CASSLGRRTGIYEQYF.

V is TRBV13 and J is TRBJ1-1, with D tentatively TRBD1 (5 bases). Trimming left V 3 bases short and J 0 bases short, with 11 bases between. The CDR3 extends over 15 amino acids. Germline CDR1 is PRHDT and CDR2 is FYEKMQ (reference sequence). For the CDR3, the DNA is TGTGCCAGCAGCTTGGGCCGCAGGGTGAACACTGAAGCTTTCTTT. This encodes CASSLGRRVNTEAFF.

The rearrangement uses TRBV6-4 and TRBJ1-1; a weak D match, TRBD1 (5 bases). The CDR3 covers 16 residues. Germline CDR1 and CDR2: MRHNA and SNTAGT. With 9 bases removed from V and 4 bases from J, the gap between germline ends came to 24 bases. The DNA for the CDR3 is TGTGCCAGACCCGTTCGTTTCCTTGGGGGGAGCACTGAAGCTTTCTTT. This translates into CARPVRFLGGSTEAFF.

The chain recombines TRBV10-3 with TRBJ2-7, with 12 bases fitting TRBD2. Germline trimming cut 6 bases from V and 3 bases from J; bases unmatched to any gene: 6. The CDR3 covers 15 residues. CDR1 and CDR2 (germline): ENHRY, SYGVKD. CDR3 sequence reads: CAIRTTTSGSYEQYF. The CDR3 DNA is TGTGCCATCAGGACGACGACTAGCGGGAGCTACGAGCAGTACTTC.

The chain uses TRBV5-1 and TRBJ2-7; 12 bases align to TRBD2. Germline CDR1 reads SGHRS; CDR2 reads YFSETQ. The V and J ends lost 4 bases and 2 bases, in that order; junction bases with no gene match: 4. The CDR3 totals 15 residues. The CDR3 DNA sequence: TGCGCCAGCAGCCCGACTAGCGGGAGTCCCTACGAGCAGTACTTC. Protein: CASSPTSGSPYEQYF.

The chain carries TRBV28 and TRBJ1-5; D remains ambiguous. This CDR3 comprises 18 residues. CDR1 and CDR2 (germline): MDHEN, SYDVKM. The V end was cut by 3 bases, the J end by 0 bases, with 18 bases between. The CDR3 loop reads CASSLLGTRALSNQPQHF. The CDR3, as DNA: TGTGCCAGCAGTTTGTTAGGTACACGGGCCCTTAGCAATCAGCCCCAGCATTTT.

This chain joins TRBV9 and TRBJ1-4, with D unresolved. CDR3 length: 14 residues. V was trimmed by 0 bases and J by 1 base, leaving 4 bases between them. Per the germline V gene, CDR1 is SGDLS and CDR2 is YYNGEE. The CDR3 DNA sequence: TGTGCCAGCAGCGTAGAAGGAACTAATGAAAAACTGTTTTTT. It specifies CASSVEGTNEKLFF.

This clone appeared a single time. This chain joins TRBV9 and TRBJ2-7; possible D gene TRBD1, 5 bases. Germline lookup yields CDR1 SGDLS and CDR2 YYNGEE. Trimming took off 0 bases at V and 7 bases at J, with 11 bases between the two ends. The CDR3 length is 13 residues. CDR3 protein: CASSVGGRAEQYF. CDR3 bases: TGTGCCAGCAGCGTAGGAGGCAGGGCAGAGCAGTACTTC. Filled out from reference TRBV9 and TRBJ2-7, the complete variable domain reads DSGVTQTPKHLITATGQRVTLRCSPRSGDLSVYWYQQSLDQGLQFLIQYYNGEERAKGNILERFSAQQFPDLHSELNLSSLELGDSALYFCASSVGGRAEQYFGPGTRLTVT.